These T cell receptor beta chains were read from a single sample in a study of cytomegalovirus exposure and HLA in healthy donors. Assay: immunoSEQ multiplex PCR; the TCRdb copy retains only in-frame clones and omits some. The sample contains some 110,000 clones, about 84% of which appear only once. Input material: PBMCs. The receptors derive from a man aged 40-55 years in good health and CMV-seronegative. The CDR3 runs from the conserved cysteine through the conserved F or W. D genes are given only for firm matches. Expanded clones are given a class, and other clones once, few, many or no size at all.

>-|TRBV5-8|TRBJ2-6|-
TGTGCCAGCAGCTTGGAGTACAGCCCCTCTGGGGCCAACGTCCTGACTTTC
CASSLEYSPSGANVLTF
>TRBD2|TRBV11-2|TRBJ2-1|-
TGTGCCAGCAGCTTGATCGGGGGGGGCCCGGATGAGCAGTTCTTC
CASSLIGGGPDEQFF
>-|TRBV5-4|TRBJ2-7|-
TGTGCCAGCAGTCTGAGACATGAGCAGTACTTC
CASSLRHEQYF
>TRBD1|TRBV18|TRBJ1-4|-
TGTGCCAGCTCACCCGACAGGGTGCCGGGTGAAAAACTGTTTTTT
CASSPDRVPGEKLFF
>-|TRBV7-8|TRBJ1-5|-
TGTGCCAGCAGCTTACTACCGTTCCAAGATAGCAATCAGCCCCAGCATTTT
CASSLLPFQDSNQPQHF
>-|TRBV9|TRBJ2-7|once
TGTGCCAGCAGCGTAGCTGGAGGGGGCCCCTACGAGCAGTACTTC
CASSVAGGGPYEQYF
>TRBD1|TRBV28|TRBJ1-1|once
TGTGCCAGCAGTCTCACGGGACAGGGCACTGGAACTGAAGCTTTCTTT
CASSLTGQGTGTEAFF
>-|TRBV7-2|TRBJ2-1|-
TGTGCCAGCGCCCAAACGGGGGATGAGCAGTTCTTC
CASAQTGDEQFF
>TRBD1|TRBV27|TRBJ1-1|-
TGTGCCAGCAGTTCAGACAGGGTAGCTTTCTTT
CASSSDRVAFF
>-|TRBV19|TRBJ1-5|-
TGTGCCAGTAGTATTAATTATCAGCCCCAGCATTTT
CASSINYQPQHF
>TRBD1|TRBV25-1|TRBJ2-5|-
TGTGCCAGCAGTGAAAGGGGGCATCAAGAGACCCAGTACTTC
CASSERGHQETQYF
>TRBD2|TRBV5-1|TRBJ2-2|-
TGCGCCAGCAGCTTCCTCGCGGGGGGGAATTCCGGGGAGCTGTTTTTT
CASSFLAGGNSGELFF
>-|TRBV18|TRBJ1-1|-
TGTGCCAGCTATATGGACAAAAGAACTGAAGCTTTCTTT
CASYMDKRTEAFF
>-|TRBV19|TRBJ2-6|few
TGTGCCAGTTGCCGGGTCTCGAATAATGAGGCCAACGTCCTGACTTTC
CASCRVSNNEANVLTF
>-|TRBV7-8|TRBJ1-1|once
TGTGCCAGCAGCTTTCGGGGTAACACTGAAGCTTTCTTT
CASSFRGNTEAFF
>TRBD2|TRBV9|TRBJ2-5|-
TGTGCCAGCAGCGATCGGACTAGCGGGGGCCGGGGGACCCAGTACTTC
CASSDRTSGGRGTQYF
>-|TRBV7-7|TRBJ2-5|-
TGTGCCAGCAGCCCCCTCCCCGGGGTATCTCCGGCGGAGACCCAGTACTTC
CASSPLPGVSPAETQYF
>-|TRBV7-3|TRBJ1-4|-
TGTGCCAGCAGCTTAAGGGGAGGGGCGCACGAAAAACTGTTTTTT
CASSLRGGAHEKLFF
>-|TRBV28|TRBJ1-1|few
TGTGCCAGCAGTTTAGGACAGCTGAACACTGAAGCTTTCTTT
CASSLGQLNTEAFF
>-|TRBV6-6|TRBJ1-1|-
TGTGCCAGCACCCTGGGACACGGCGGTGAAGCTTTCTTT
CASTLGHGGEAFF
>TRBD1|TRBV10-3|TRBJ2-1|-
TGTGCCATCAGTGCGCCGGGACAGAGTTCGTTCTTC
CAISAPGQSSFF
>-|TRBV25-1|TRBJ2-7|-
TGTGCCAGCAGTCTATACTACGAGCAGTACTTC
CASSLYYEQYF
>TRBD1|TRBV5-6|TRBJ1-1|-
TGTGCCAGCAGCTTGGCTTTGCGACAGGGGAAGAACACTGAAGCTTTCTTT
CASSLALRQGKNTEAFF
>-|TRBV9|TRBJ1-2|-
TGTGCCAGCAGCGTAGGCTTCGGCGGGAACTATGGCTACACCTTC
CASSVGFGGNYGYTF
>TRBD1|TRBV18|TRBJ1-4|-
TGTGCCAGTTCGGGACAGGGGGATGAAAAACTGTTTTTT
CASSGQGDEKLFF
>-|TRBV12-5|TRBJ1-2|once
TGTGCTAGTGGTTCGCCGGGTATTCGTACTAACTATGGCTACACCTTC
CASGSPGIRTNYGYTF
>TRBD2|TRBV13|TRBJ2-5|-
TGTGCCAGCAGCCCGAGACTAGCGGGGAACCAAGAGACCCAGTACTTC
CASSPRLAGNQETQYF
>-|TRBV5-8|TRBJ2-1|-
TGTGCCAGCAGCTCCCGAGCCTCCAGGGCTGAGCAGTTCTTC
CASSSRASRAEQFF
>TRBD1|TRBV6-1|TRBJ2-7|-
TGTGCCAGCAGTGACTCTAGGACAGGTAGCTACGAGCAGTACTTC
CASSDSRTGSYEQYF
>TRBD2|TRBV7-3|TRBJ2-5|few
TGTGCCAGCAGCTTCGGCGGGGGGAAAGAGACCCAGTACTTC
CASSFGGGKETQYF
>-|TRBV7-2|TRBJ1-3|-
TGTGCCAGCAGCTTAGAAGAGTCAGGGGCTGGAAACACCATATATTTT
CASSLEESGAGNTIYF
>-|TRBV4-1|TRBJ1-1|-
TGCGCCAGCAGCCCCCCCCGGGGGGCCGACACTGAAGCTTTCTTT
CASSPPRGADTEAFF
>-|TRBV10-3|TRBJ1-5|few
TGTGCCATCAGTGCCCAGTTCGAATATAGCAATCAGCCCCAGCATTTT
CAISAQFEYSNQPQHF
>-|TRBV5-1|TRBJ2-3|-
TGCGCCAGCAGCCCATCCACCGGTGCAGATACGCAGTATTTT
CASSPSTGADTQYF
>TRBD1|TRBV27|TRBJ1-1|few
TGTGCCAGCAGCCCCGCCGGCAGGGGGCATAATACTGAAGCTTTCTTT
CASSPAGRGHNTEAFF
>-|TRBV7-9|TRBJ1-5|-
TGTGCCAGCAGCTTAGATGGGAGGAGCAATCAGCCCCAGCATTTT
CASSLDGRSNQPQHF
>TRBD1|TRBV27|TRBJ2-1|-
TGTGCCAGCAGTTTAAACCCCGGGACAGGGAGGGATGAGCAGTTCTTC
CASSLNPGTGRDEQFF
>TRBD1|TRBV6-5|TRBJ2-7|-
TGTGCCAGCAGGGATAGGGGGCCCTACGAGCAGTACTTC
CASRDRGPYEQYF
>TRBD1|TRBV11-2|TRBJ2-7|many
TGTGCCAGCAGCTTGACAGGGCCTTGGGAGCAGTACTTC
CASSLTGPWEQYF
>-|TRBV9|TRBJ2-1|-
TGTGCCAGCAGCGTAGCTACTAGCATATCCAATGAGCAGTTCTTC
CASSVATSISNEQFF
>TRBD1|TRBV27|TRBJ1-1|few
TGTGCCAGCAGTTCAGGGGGTGAAGCTTTCTTT
CASSSGGEAFF
>-|TRBV9|TRBJ2-7|-
TGTGCCAGCAGCGTAGACCCACGCAGCTCCTACGAGCAGTACTTC
CASSVDPRSSYEQYF
>-|TRBV30|TRBJ2-7|-
TGTGCCTGGAGTAGCGGGCGGACCGGGTGGCAGTACTTC
CAWSSGRTGWQYF
>TRBD1|TRBV2|TRBJ1-5|-
TGTGCCAGCAGTGGGTTGACAGGGGTGGGCCAGCCCCAGCATTTT
CASSGLTGVGQPQHF
>TRBD2|TRBV10-3|TRBJ2-5|once
TGTGCCACCAGACTAGCGGCACAACAAGAGACCCAGTACTTC
CATRLAAQQETQYF
>-|TRBV7-2|TRBJ1-2|-
TGTGCCAGCAGCTCCCAGAGGACCAGACTAGTTGGCTACACCTTC
CASSSQRTRLVGYTF
>TRBD1|TRBV9|TRBJ1-1|-
TGTGCCAGCAGCGTAGAGGGGACAGGGGGTTTCTGGAACACTGAAGCTTTCTTT
CASSVEGTGGFWNTEAFF
>-|TRBV19|TRBJ1-3|-
TGTGCCAGTAGCCGTCTCCCTTACTCTGGAAACACCATATATTTT
CASSRLPYSGNTIYF
>TRBD1|TRBV5-4|TRBJ2-1|-
TGTGCCAGCAGCGCGCCCCGGGACAGGGGAAACAATGAGCAGTTCTTC
CASSAPRDRGNNEQFF
>-|TRBV5-8|TRBJ2-7|-
TGTGCCAGCAGCTCCCTCGGGGAGGACTACGAGCAGTACTTC
CASSSLGEDYEQYF
>TRBD1|TRBV7-2|TRBJ2-7|-
TGTGCCAGCAGCTTCGACAGGGGTGCCTACGAGCAGTACTTC
CASSFDRGAYEQYF
>TRBD2|TRBV11-3|TRBJ2-3|once
TGTGCCAGCAGCTTCGGACTAGCGGGGGAAGGGGATACGCAGTATTTT
CASSFGLAGEGDTQYF
>TRBD1|TRBV7-9|TRBJ1-4|-
TGTGCCAGCAGCTTGGGACAGGGTAGTCTACTTGCAACTAATGAAAAACTGTTTTTT
CASSLGQGSLLATNEKLFF